This TCR beta chain was documented in a study of OX40 agonist ivuxolimab in advanced cancers. Study-level background: Treatment received earlier with anti-PD-1, anti-PD-L1 or anti-CTLA-4 agents was allowed, and around 40% had some.

Concerning this clone itself: Its antigen is unidentified.

Study findings and constraints: At 0.1 to 3.0 mg/kg, CD4+ and CD8+ blood T cells expanded clonally by week 6. Expanded peripheral T cells had an undetermined antigen specificity.

The method was immunoSEQ multiplex PCR; TCRdb's version includes in-frame clones alone and lacks a portion of them. The table shows around 55,000 clones, with about 90% occurring only once. The sample consisted of CD4+ or CD8+ T cells sorted from blood, taken in a trial of the OX40 agonist ivuxolimab. This TCR derives from an adult with an advanced solid tumor such as melanoma, head and neck, liver or kidney cancer.

The CDR3 region has the DNA TGTGCCAGCAGCTTTGGGAGCTCTGGAAACACCATATATTTT. It yields the protein CASSFGSSGNTIYF. The genes are TRBV7-9 and TRBJ1-3; no reliable D call. The V gene's germline CDR1 is SEHNR and CDR2 FQNEAQ (reference sequence). CDR3 size: 14 residues. Trimming shortened V by 3 bases and J by 0 bases, and 6 bases separated the two germline ends.